This paragraph reports one TCR beta chain. An end of the junction differs from the germline gene, which may be a read error. Study processing details: For nucleated cells, counts were estimated from reference gene primer amplification. This table comes from immunoSEQ multiplex PCR, and its TCRdb copy is limited to in-frame clones, with some not included. V, J and clone size derive from that table, while D and trimming were established from the DNA sequence. Here the sample spans about 210,000 clones, 70% to 90% being singletons. The CDR3 runs 15 residues. The germline V gene has CDR1 SGHRS and CDR2 YFSETQ. This sample is drawn from a study of blood T cell repertoires in COVID-19. Study-wide background: Nucleic acid was either cDNA or gDNA, and it came from T cells, B-cell-depleted T cells, or PBMCs.

The TCR was taken from a man in his forties with acute or convalescent COVID-19. The chain joins TRBV5-1 to TRBJ2-5; D is possibly TRBD2 (5 bases). The sequencing sample was made of peripheral blood. The CDR3 loop is CASTTGQPRGEAQYF. For the CDR3, the DNA is TGCGCCAGCACAACTGGTCAACCACGGGGAGAGGCCCAGTACTTC.